The sequence of this TCR beta chain was determined in a study of blood T cell repertoires in COVID-19. At the level of the study: The analysed material was cDNA or gDNA that came from T cells, B-cell-depleted T cells, or PBMCs.

V lost 3 bases and J lost 4; bases outside the gene matches: 8. CDR1 is MGHRA and CDR2 is YSYEKL in the germline V gene. This CDR3 comprises 15 residues. Sequenced by immunoSEQ multiplex PCR; TCRdb stores in-frame clones only, minus some. Of approximately 300,000 clones listed, about 90% were seen once; the top ten hold approximately 1.8%. The TCR comes from a woman aged 30 to 39 with COVID-19, enrolled during active disease. The chain has TRBV4-1 and TRBJ1-1; TRBD1 agrees at 7 bases. Sequenced material: peripheral blood. As DNA, the CDR3 is TGCGCCAGCAGCCAGCCAGGGGGTTGGGGCACTGAAGCTTTCTTT. Amino acids: CASSQPGGWGTEAFF.